These 12 T cell receptor beta chains share one sample of origin, sequenced in a study of blood T cell repertoires in COVID-19. Sequenced by immunoSEQ multiplex PCR; TCRdb stores in-frame clones only, minus some. The repertoire consists of a few hundred thousand clones, with approximately 80% occurring once and the leading ten covering approximately 5.1%. Sequencing was carried out using peripheral blood. These receptors originate from a woman aged 60-70 years who had recovered from COVID-19.

This clone was seen many times. The J gene is TRBJ1-2, the V gene TRBV3-1 (or the pseudogene TRBV3-2), with D perhaps TRBD1 (6 bases). Trimming took off 5 bases at V and 8 bases at J, with 15 bases between the two ends. CDR1 is LGHDT, CDR2 YNNKEL, per germline (reference sequence). The CDR3 length is 13 residues. This CDR3 reads CASSYTGMGGYTF. The DNA of the CDR3 is TGTGCCAGCAGCTACACAGGGATGGGAGGCTACACCTTC.

The chain is built from TRBV2 and TRBJ1-2, with D unresolved. Germline values: CDR1 SNHLY, CDR2 FYNNEI. Trimming removed 7 bases at V and 4 bases at J, with 7 bases between. This CDR3 spans 11 amino acids. The CDR3 nucleotides are TGTGCCAGCACTCGACTCTATGGCTACACCTTC. This sequence encodes CASTRLYGYTF.

This chain links TRBV2 with TRBJ1-1; possibly TRBD1 for D (5 bases). The CDR3 has 13 residues. Germline V gene data show CDR1 as SNHLY and CDR2 as FYNNEI. V was pared by 5 bases and J by 1 base, with 8 bases between. CDR3 DNA: TGTGCCAGCAGTTCCACAGGGAACACTGAAGCTTTCTTT. Its protein is CASSSTGNTEAFF. Filled out from reference TRBV2 and TRBJ1-1, the complete variable domain reads EPEVTQTPSHQVTQMGQEVILRCVPISNHLYFYWYRQILGQKVEFLVSFYNNEISEKSEIFDDQFSVERPDGSNFTLKIRSTKLEDSAMYFCASSSTGNTEAFFGQGTRLTVV.

The chain links TRBV2 to TRBJ2-3; no definite D call. This CDR3 contains 12 residues. Germline V gene sequence: CDR1 SNHLY, CDR2 FYNNEI. V was pared by 6 bases and J by 0 bases, with 4 bases between. The CDR3 spells CASRRSTDTQYF. The CDR3 DNA reads TGTGCCAGCAGGAGGAGCACAGATACGCAGTATTTT.

The CDR3 loop is CASSYQVAGPGETQYF. In DNA, the CDR3 is TGTGCCAGCAGCTACCAGGTCGCGGGGCCGGGAGAGACCCAGTACTTC. This chain uses TRBV5-5 with TRBJ2-5; D might be TRBD2 (6 bases). Trimming stripped 3 bases from V and 4 bases from J, with 19 bases between. Germline V gives CDR1 SGHKS, CDR2 YYEKEE (reference sequence). The CDR3 sequence is 16 residues long.

CDR3 amino acids: CATGGGRGTDTQYF. CDR3 nucleotides: TGTGCCACCGGGGGGGGTCGTGGCACAGATACGCAGTATTTT. The chain recombines TRBV10-3 with TRBJ2-3; 8 nucleotides match TRBD2. Trimming removed 10 bases from V and 1 base from J; junction bases left unmatched: 7. CDR3 size: 14 residues. The germline CDR1 and CDR2 sequences are ENHRY and SYGVKD.

This rearrangement joins TRBV5-5 to TRBJ2-7; D is uncertain. Germline V gene sequence: CDR1 SGHKS, CDR2 YYEKEE (reference sequence). The CDR3 runs to 14 residues. The V and J ends lost 4 bases and 0 bases respectively, with 11 bases between them. CDR3 sequence reads: CASSAEARSYEQYF. DNA for the CDR3: TGTGCCAGCAGCGCCGAGGCCCGCTCCTACGAGCAGTACTTC. Full variable domain (outside the CDR3, taken from reference TRBV5-5 and TRBJ2-7): DAGVTQSPTHLIKTRGQQVTLRCSPISGHKSVSWYQQVLGQGPQFIFQYYEKEERGRGNFPDRFSARQFPNYSSELNVNALLLGDSALYLCASSAEARSYEQYFGPGTRLTVT.

The chain joins TRBV7-9 to TRBJ2-3; 10 bases map to TRBD2. V shed 5 bases, J shed 1 base, and the junction held 9 bases outside the gene matches. Germline values: CDR1 SEHNR, CDR2 FQNEAQ (reference sequence). The CDR3 length is 17 residues. CDR3 bases: TGTGCCAGCAGCCCTGGTGGGGGGACTAGCGGCACAGATACGCAGTATTTT. It encodes CASSPGGGTSGTDTQYF. Full variable domain (remainder filled in from reference TRBV7-9 and TRBJ2-3): DTGVSQNPRHKITKRGQNVTFRCDPISEHNRLYWYRQTLGQGPEFLTYFQNEAQLEKSRLLSDRFSAERPKGSFSTLEIQRTEQGDSAMYLCASSPGGGTSGTDTQYFGPGTRLTVL.

The chain links TRBV6-5 to TRBJ2-3, with 7 bases fitting TRBD2. The CDR3 covers 16 residues. V shed 4 bases, J shed 4 bases, and the junction held 11 bases outside the gene matches. Looked up from germline, CDR1 is MNHEY and CDR2 is SVGAGI. The CDR3 region is CASSLRAGSNPDTQYF. The CDR3 DNA follows: TGTGCCAGCAGTTTACGAGCGGGGTCTAATCCAGATACGCAGTATTTT.

The chain employs TRBV6-5 and TRBJ1-1; tentative D call: TRBD1 (6 bases). Germline CDR1 and CDR2: MNHEY and SVGAGI. The CDR3 contains 15 residues. V was shortened by 10 bases and J by 3 bases, with 21 bases between the two germline ends. The CDR3 coding sequence is TGTGCCACCACCGATGGGGGGGCGAGGGACACTGAAGCTTTCTTT. Translation gives CATTDGGARDTEAFF.

This chain connects TRBV5-6 to TRBJ2-6; D uncertain. Germline V gene data show CDR1 as SGHDT and CDR2 as YYEEEE. Trimming took 0 bases from V and 0 from J, leaving 7 bases between them. The CDR3 covers 16 residues. The DNA of the CDR3 is TGTGCCAGCAGCTTGGTTTTGGCCTCTGGGGCCAACGTCCTGACTTTC. It codes for CASSLVLASGANVLTF.

The V and J genes are TRBV6-5 and TRBJ1-5, with no clear D. Germline V gene data show CDR1 as MNHEY and CDR2 as SVGAGI. This CDR3 is 15 amino acids long. Trimming left V 11 bases short and J 2 bases short, with 19 bases between. CDR3 in DNA: TGTGCCTCCCACGGGATTGCGCGTGGCAATCAGCCCCAGCATTTT. This sequence encodes CASHGIARGNQPQHF.